Listed here are 20 T cell receptor beta chains from one sample, sequenced in a study of blood T cell repertoires in COVID-19. Only in-frame clones appear in the TCRdb table, and some are missing; sequencing was by immunoSEQ multiplex PCR. The table records roughly 82,000 clones, about 92% of them present only once. Source material: peripheral blood. The receptor set was obtained from a woman in her fifties or sixties in a cohort sampled during active COVID-19.

The chain carries TRBV5-4 and TRBJ2-7, with TRBD1 identical over 10 bases. J was trimmed by 7 bases and V by 4 bases; bases with no gene match: 14. CDR3 length: 16 residues. Germline assignment: CDR1 SGHNT and CDR2 YYREEE (reference sequence). The CDR3 DNA reads TGTGCCAGCAGCCACGGGCGGGACAGGGGAACGGGAGAGCAGTACTTC. Encoded protein: CASSHGRDRGTGEQYF.

This sequence joins TRBV27 and TRBJ1-5; D is unclear. This CDR3 comprises 15 residues. The V and J ends lost 8 bases and 3 bases respectively, with 17 bases between them. Per germline, CDR1 MNHEY and CDR2 SMNVEV (reference sequence). The CDR3 DNA is TGTGCCAGCCTCCCGAGGTTCGAACCCAATCAGCCCCAGCATTTT. Its translation: CASLPRFEPNQPQHF.

This clone was seen more than once but under ten times. J is TRBJ1-6 and V is TRBV7-4; 8 bases fit TRBD1. The ends lost 2 bases at V and 6 bases at J; junction bases unmatched: 6. Germline V CDR1 and CDR2: SGHVT, SQSDAQ. CDR3 length equals 16 residues. Here the CDR3 reads CASSLWTGRSNSPLHF. The CDR3 nucleotides read TGTGCCAGCAGCTTATGGACAGGGAGGAGTAATTCACCCCTCCACTTT. Combining the CDR3 with reference TRBV7-4 and TRBJ1-6 gives the whole variable domain GAGVSQSPRYKVAKRGRDVALRCDSISGHVTLYWYRQTLGQGSEVLTYSQSDAQRDKSGRPSGRFSAERPERSVSTLKIQRTEQGDSAVYLCASSLWTGRSNSPLHFGNGTRLTVT.

The chain carries TRBV20-1 and TRBJ2-1; TRBD2 agrees at 9 bases. This CDR3 comprises 15 residues. V lost 3 bases and J lost 1; bases outside the gene matches: 4. Germline V gene lookup returns CDR1 DFQATT and CDR2 SNEGSKA (reference sequence). In DNA form, the CDR3 reads TGCAGTGCTAGTAAAGGACTAGCGTCCTACAATGAGCAGTTCTTC. As protein: CSASKGLASYNEQFF.

J is TRBJ1-5 and V is TRBV4-1; TRBD1 agrees at 8 bases. Germline values: CDR1 MGHRA, CDR2 YSYEKL. This CDR3 has 16 residues. V dropped 3 bases and J dropped 1; count of bases not matched to a gene: 5. The CDR3 DNA reads TGCGCCAGCAGCCATTACCGGACAGGGAGCAATCAGCCCCAGCATTTT. It yields the protein CASSHYRTGSNQPQHF.

The sample holds one count of this clone. The chain joins TRBV7-2 to TRBJ2-3, with 8 nucleotides matching TRBD2. Germline V gene lookup returns CDR1 SGHTA and CDR2 FQGNSA. J gave up 0 bases and V 5 bases, and 4 bases lay outside the gene matches. The CDR3 length is 15 residues. Here the CDR3 reads CASSSSSGSTDTQYF. The CDR3 bases are TGTGCCAGCAGCAGCTCTAGCGGGAGCACAGATACGCAGTATTTT.

This chain joins TRBV27 and TRBJ2-7; the D gene is possibly TRBD2 (5 bases). The CDR3 has 13 residues. V was cut by 6 bases and J by 3 bases, with 12 bases left in between. Per germline, CDR1 MNHEY and CDR2 SMNVEV (reference sequence). Here the CDR3 reads CASSGPGIYEQYF. The DNA of the CDR3 is TGTGCCAGCAGCGGGCCGGGGATCTACGAGCAGTACTTC.

This rearrangement joins TRBV7-9 to TRBJ1-6; 7 nucleotides agree with TRBD1. The germline gives CDR1 SEHNR, CDR2 FQNEAQ (reference sequence). The CDR3 totals 14 residues. Germline trimming cut 6 bases from V and 7 bases from J; bases unmatched to any gene: 6. The CDR3 nucleotides are TGTGCCAGCAGTCCCGGGACAGAGAATTCACCCCTCCACTTT. Translated, it gives CASSPGTENSPLHF.

The chain joins TRBV9 to TRBJ2-5, with 8 positions matching TRBD2. Trimming cost V 2 bases and J 5 bases; bases outside gene matches: 8. The CDR3 loop spans 15 amino acids. Looked up from germline, CDR1 is SGDLS and CDR2 is YYNGEE. CDR3 DNA: TGTGCCAGCAGCGTCGATACCGGGAGGGGGGAGACCCAGTACTTC. Residues: CASSVDTGRGETQYF. Full variable domain (remainder filled in from reference TRBV9 and TRBJ2-5): DSGVTQTPKHLITATGQRVTLRCSPRSGDLSVYWYQQSLDQGLQFLIQYYNGEERAKGNILERFSAQQFPDLHSELNLSSLELGDSALYFCASSVDTGRGETQYFGPGTRLLVL.

V and J are TRBV18 and TRBJ1-2, with D perhaps TRBD1 (5 bases). Trimming left V 2 bases short and J 6 bases short, with 16 bases between. The CDR3 sequence is 15 residues long. Germline V gene lookup returns CDR1 KGHSH and CDR2 LQKENI. CDR3 in amino acids: CASSPDARGGNGYTF. CDR3 nucleotide sequence: TGTGCCAGCTCACCAGATGCTAGGGGCGGAAATGGCTACACCTTC. Combining the CDR3 with reference TRBV18 and TRBJ1-2 gives the whole variable domain NAGVMQNPRHLVRRRGQEARLRCSPMKGHSHVYWYRQLPEEGLKFMVYLQKENIIDESGMPKERFSAEFPKEGPSILRIQQVVRGDSAAYFCASSPDARGGNGYTFGSGTRLTVV.

This clone was picked up a small number of times. The rearrangement links TRBV11-3 to TRBJ2-7, with TRBD1 identical over 7 bases. The germline CDR1 and CDR2 sequences are SGHNT and YENEEA. The V and J ends lost 3 bases and 1 base, in that order; junction bases with no gene match: 9. CDR3 length equals 16 residues. In nucleotides, the CDR3 is TGTGCCAGCAGCTTCGTACAGGGGAGAGGGTCCTACGAGCAGTACTTC. This gives the protein CASSFVQGRGSYEQYF.

The rearrangement uses TRBV7-2 and TRBJ2-3, with D maybe TRBD2 (6 bases). The germline CDR1 and CDR2 sequences are SGHTA and FQGNSA. The CDR3 runs 15 residues. V was cut by 4 bases and J by 8 bases, with 19 bases left in between. The DNA of the CDR3 is TGTGCCAGCAGCTCGTGGGTAGCGGTCCAAGGTACGCAGTATTTT. As protein: CASSSWVAVQGTQYF.

V gene TRBV7-9 combines with J gene TRBJ2-3; D perhaps matches TRBD1 (6 bases). Germline lookup yields CDR1 SEHNR and CDR2 FQNEAQ (reference sequence). Trimming pared 5 bases from V and 0 bases from J, leaving 12 bases between. The CDR3 is made up of 15 amino acids. DNA of the CDR3: TGTGCCAGCAGCCCAGGGGCAGCAAGCACAGATACGCAGTATTTT. Its protein is CASSPGAASTDTQYF.

The chain is built from TRBV27 and TRBJ2-1; 10 nucleotides line up with TRBD2. This CDR3 has 19 residues. After removal of 6 bases from V and 6 bases from J, the junction contained 20 bases not matched to a gene. Germline lookup yields CDR1 MNHEY and CDR2 SMNVEV (reference sequence). The CDR3 DNA reads TGTGCCAGCAGCTTCGTAAAGGAATCCCTAGCGGGAGCAGGCAATGAGCAGTTCTTC. Its translation is CASSFVKESLAGAGNEQFF.

The V call is TRBV7-9, the J call TRBJ1-1; TRBD1 might be the D (5 bases). The V and J ends lost 3 bases and 7 bases respectively, with 9 bases between them. The CDR3 runs to 12 residues. From germline, CDR1 is SEHNR and CDR2 FQNEAQ (reference sequence). CDR3 sequence reads: CASSLRQGEAFF. The DNA for the CDR3 is TGTGCCAGCAGCTTGAGGCAGGGTGAAGCTTTCTTT. The variable domain in full, with the rest retrieved from reference TRBV7-9 and TRBJ1-1, is DTGVSQNPRHKITKRGQNVTFRCDPISEHNRLYWYRQTLGQGPEFLTYFQNEAQLEKSRLLSDRFSAERPKGSFSTLEIQRTEQGDSAMYLCASSLRQGEAFFGQGTRLTVV.

The V and J genes are TRBV7-2 and TRBJ1-1, with D uncertain. Trimming cost V 5 bases and J 1 base, with 17 bases left between them. Germline V gene data show CDR1 as SGHTA and CDR2 as FQGNSA. CDR3 length equals 16 residues. The CDR3 sequence is CASSPVIARRNTEAFF. The CDR3 DNA is TGTGCCAGCAGCCCAGTAATCGCGAGGAGGAACACTGAAGCTTTCTTT.

This chain joins TRBV7-2 and TRBJ2-5; TRBD2 matches at 11 bases. Germline V CDR1 and CDR2: SGHTA, FQGNSA. The ends lost 4 bases at V and 5 bases at J; junction bases unmatched: 3. The CDR3 is made up of 14 amino acids. CDR3: CASSSLAGVETQYF. The CDR3 coding sequence is TGTGCCAGCAGCTCACTAGCGGGAGTGGAGACCCAGTACTTC.

J is TRBJ1-1 and V is TRBV14; 9 positions agree with TRBD1. The germline V gene has CDR1 SGHDN and CDR2 FVKESK. V lost 1 base, J lost 4 bases, and 7 bases stayed unmatched. The CDR3 length is 16 residues. CDR3: CASSQATGGRITEAFF. The CDR3 DNA reads as TGTGCCAGCAGCCAAGCAACAGGGGGCAGAATCACTGAAGCTTTCTTT. The full variable domain, completed using reference TRBV14 and TRBJ1-1, is EAGVTQFPSHSVIEKGQTVTLRCDPISGHDNLYWYRRVMGKEIKFLLHFVKESKQDESGMPNNRFLAERTGGTYSTLKVQPAELEDSGVYFCASSQATGGRITEAFFGQGTRLTVV.

The chain recombines TRBV27 with TRBJ2-7; TRBD2 aligns across 12 bases. The CDR3 runs to 16 residues. Germline loops: CDR1 MNHEY, CDR2 SMNVEV (reference sequence). J gave up 5 bases and V 4 bases, and 9 bases lay outside the gene matches. The chain's CDR3 is CASSSPSGRVRNEQYF. The CDR3 DNA reads TGTGCCAGCAGTTCCCCTAGCGGGAGGGTGAGGAACGAGCAGTACTTC.

The chain has TRBV6-1 and TRBJ1-4; tentatively, D is TRBD1 (6 bases). CDR1 and CDR2 from the germline V gene are MNHNS and SASEGT. This CDR3 region has 16 residues. The V end was cut by 2 bases, the J end by 8 bases, with 18 bases between. Here the CDR3 DNA reads TGTGCCAGCAGTGAATCCCCGGGGGGCTCGGGGGAAAAACTGTTTTTT. Its protein product is CASSESPGGSGEKLFF.